A single sample gave rise to the 13 T cell receptor beta chains below, sequenced in a study of T cell repertoires in cytomegalovirus infection. No cognate antigen is known for these TCRs. TCRdb reprocessed the reads with MiXCR, giving one entry per CDR3 protein. The sample has 900,000 to 950,000 distinct CDR3 sequences, more than 25% seen once. The specimen comprised cultured CD8+ T cells from PBMCs, sampled from culture after CMV antigen stimulation. The source of these receptors is a human donor in good health (CMV status not recorded). Some clones in this sample may be carry-over from other donors' samples.

This clonotype appeared many times. The rearrangement links TRBV7-6 to TRBJ1-4; a possible D gene is TRBD1 (5 bases). The CDR3 spans 15 residues. Germline CDR1 and CDR2: SGHVS and FNYEAQ. The V end lost 5 bases, the J end lost 6 bases, and 16 bases lay between the germline ends. CDR3 DNA: TGTGCCAGCAGCCTCACGGCGGGGGAGTATGAAAAACTGTTTTTT. Translation gives CASSLTAGEYEKLFF.

The rearrangement links TRBV19 to TRBJ2-4; TRBD2 aligns across 7 bases. Germline V gives CDR1 LNHDA, CDR2 SQIVND (reference sequence). The CDR3 has 18 amino acids. V was clipped by 4 bases and J by 3 bases; unmatched bases: 15. The CDR3 sequence: CASSTNANTGRGKNIQYF. The DNA for the CDR3 is TGTGCCAGTAGTACAAACGCGAACACGGGGAGGGGCAAAAACATTCAGTACTTC.

The V and J genes are TRBV3-1 and TRBJ1-3; 7 bases are a match to TRBD1. After removal of 5 bases from V and 0 bases from J, the junction contained 7 bases not matched to a gene. This CDR3 contains 16 residues. Germline V gene data show CDR1 as LGHDT and CDR2 as YNNKEL (reference sequence). The CDR3 DNA reads as TGTGCCAGCAGCTACTGGGACAGAACCTCTGGAAACACCATATATTTT. It is translated as CASSYWDRTSGNTIYF.

This clonotype was found many times. The rearrangement uses TRBV7-8 and TRBJ2-7; possibly TRBD2 for D (6 bases). Per the germline V gene, CDR1 is SGHVS and CDR2 is FQNEAQ. This CDR3 is 15 amino acids long. The ends were cut back, 3 bases at V and 1 base at J, with 13 bases in the middle. The CDR3 nucleotides read TGTGCCAGCAGCTTTTATAGCGGCGGTTCCTACGAGCAGTACGTC. Its protein product is CASSFYSGGSYEQYV.

The sample holds a few counts of this clonotype. The rearrangement joins TRBV12-5 to TRBJ2-5; 11 bases map to TRBD1. Germline lookup yields CDR1 LGHNT and CDR2 FRNRAP. Trimming at V came to 1 base and at J to 2 bases, leaving 6 bases not matched to a gene. This CDR3 is built from 17 residues. The CDR3 sequence is CASGLATGDRGQETQYF. The CDR3 nucleotides are TGTGCTAGTGGTTTGGCAACGGGGGACAGGGGGCAAGAGACCCAGTACTTC.

Comment on this clonotype: The junction and the germline gene differ at one end; a read error may be behind it. The chain links TRBV7-7 to TRBJ2-3, with 14 bases lining up with TRBD2. The germline CDR1 and CDR2 sequences are SSHAT and FNYEAQ (reference sequence). The CDR3 is 18 amino acids. The CDR3 coding sequence is TGTGCTAGCAGCTTCGGGACTAGCGGGGGTCTAGGAGGAGATACGCAGTATTTT. Translating gives CASSFGTSGGLGGDTQYF.

This clonotype was recorded a few times. The chain combines TRBV7-6 with TRBJ2-1; no clear D. V was shortened by 1 base and J by 9 bases, with 10 bases between the two germline ends. The CDR3 is made up of 13 amino acids. The germline V gene encodes CDR1 SGHVS and CDR2 FNYEAQ. CDR3 amino acids: CASSLGSQVEQFF. CDR3 nucleotides: TGTGCCAGCAGCTTAGGGTCCCAGGTTGAGCAGTTCTTC. Complete variable domain (other parts from reference TRBV7-6 and TRBJ2-1): GAGVSQSPRYKVTKRGQDVALRCDPISGHVSLYWYRQALGQGPEFLTYFNYEAQQDKSGLPNDRFSAERPEGSISTLTIQRTEQRDSAMYRCASSLGSQVEQFFGPGTRLTVL.

V is TRBV7-9 and J is TRBJ2-7; D assignment may be TRBD1 or TRBD2 (5 bases each). V was clipped by 3 bases and J by 2 bases, with 14 bases between them. The CDR3 sequence is 15 residues long. CDR1 is SEHNR, CDR2 FQNEAQ, per germline (reference sequence). The CDR3 coding sequence is TGTGCCAGCAGCTTGAGCGGTGGCAGGGCCTACGAGCAGTACTTC. The encoded protein is CASSLSGGRAYEQYF.

The chain combines TRBV27 with TRBJ2-7; 8 nucleotides line up with TRBD2. This CDR3 region has 15 residues. Trimming removed 4 bases from V and 3 bases from J; junction bases left unmatched: 8. Germline lookup yields CDR1 MNHEY and CDR2 SMNVEV (reference sequence). The CDR3 is CASSYPGLGLYEQYF. The CDR3 region has the DNA TGTGCCAGCAGTTACCCGGGACTAGGCCTCTACGAGCAGTACTTC.

The V call is TRBV6-2 or TRBV6-3, the J call TRBJ1-2, with D hard to call. Germline loops: CDR1 MNHEY, CDR2 SVGEGT. V was shortened by 0 bases and J by 4 bases, with 9 bases between the two germline ends. The CDR3 is 14 amino acids. The CDR3 nucleotides are TGTGCCAGCAGTTACTCTTCGGGATTCTATGGCTACACCTTC. Translation gives CASSYSSGFYGYTF.

The genes are TRBV19 and TRBJ2-4, with D hard to call. Germline CDR1 LNHDA, CDR2 SQIVND (reference sequence). The CDR3 covers 14 residues. The germline V and J ends were trimmed by 7 bases and 0 bases, with 10 bases remaining between them. The CDR3 sequence is CASTLTLAKNIQYF. The CDR3 DNA is TGTGCCAGTACCCTGACACTAGCCAAAAACATTCAGTACTTC.

This clonotype was seen ten or more times. The chain links TRBV7-2 to TRBJ1-1; D possibly corresponds to TRBD1 (5 bases). From germline, CDR1 is SGHTA and CDR2 FQGNSA. This CDR3 is built from 13 residues. Trimming cost V 5 bases and J 5 bases, with 12 bases left between them. The CDR3 loop reads CASSTGGGTEAFF. CDR3 bases: TGTGCCAGCAGCACCGGCGGGGGTACTGAAGCTTTCTTT. Complete variable domain (other parts from reference TRBV7-2 and TRBJ1-1): GAGVSQSPSNKVTEKGKDVELRCDPISGHTALYWYRQSLGQGLEFLIYFQGNSAPDKSGLPSDRFSAERTGGSVSTLTIQRTQQEDSAVYLCASSTGGGTEAFFGQGTRLTVV.

This clonotype occurred a few times. V usage is TRBV7-9 and J usage is TRBJ1-2; D may be TRBD1 (5 bases). In germline, CDR1 is SEHNR, CDR2 FQNEAQ (reference sequence). V was cut by 1 base and J by 2 bases, with 14 bases left in between. This CDR3 has 16 residues. Written as DNA, the CDR3 is TGTGCCAGCAGCTTAGGCTCCCAGGGACCCAACTATGGCTACACCTTC. Amino acid sequence: CASSLGSQGPNYGYTF.